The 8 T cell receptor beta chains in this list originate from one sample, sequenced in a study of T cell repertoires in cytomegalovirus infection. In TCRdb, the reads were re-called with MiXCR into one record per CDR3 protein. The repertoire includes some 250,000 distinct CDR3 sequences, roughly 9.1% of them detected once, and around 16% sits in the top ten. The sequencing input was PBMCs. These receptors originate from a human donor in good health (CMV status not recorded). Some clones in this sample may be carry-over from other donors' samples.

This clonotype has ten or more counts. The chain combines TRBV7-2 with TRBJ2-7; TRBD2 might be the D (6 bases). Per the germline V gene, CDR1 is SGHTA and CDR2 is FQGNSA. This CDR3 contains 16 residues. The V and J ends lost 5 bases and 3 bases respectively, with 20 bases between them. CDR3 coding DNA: TGTGCCAGCAGCCTAATTCTGGGGGGTCAAAGCTACGAGCAGTACTTC. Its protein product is CASSLILGGQSYEQYF.

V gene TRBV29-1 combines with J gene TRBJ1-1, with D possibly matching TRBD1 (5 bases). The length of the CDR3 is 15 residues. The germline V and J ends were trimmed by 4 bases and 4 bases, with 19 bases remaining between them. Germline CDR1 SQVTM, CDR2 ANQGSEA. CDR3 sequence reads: CSVGPLGGWGTEAFF. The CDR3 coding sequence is TGCAGCGTTGGCCCCCTCGGGGGTTGGGGCACTGAAGCTTTCTTT.

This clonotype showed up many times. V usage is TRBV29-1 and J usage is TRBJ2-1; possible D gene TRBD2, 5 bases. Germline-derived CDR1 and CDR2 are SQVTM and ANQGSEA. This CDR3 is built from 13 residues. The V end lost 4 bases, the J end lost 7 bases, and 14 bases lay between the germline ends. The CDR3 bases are TGCAGCGTTGGCGGGCCTCGAGGGAATGAGCAGTTCTTC. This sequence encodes CSVGGPRGNEQFF.

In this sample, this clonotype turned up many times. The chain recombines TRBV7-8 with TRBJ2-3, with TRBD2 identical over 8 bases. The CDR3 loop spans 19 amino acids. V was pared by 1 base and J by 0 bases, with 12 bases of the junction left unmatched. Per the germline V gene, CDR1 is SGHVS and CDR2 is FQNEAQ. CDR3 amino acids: CASSLGGGILAGSTDTQYF. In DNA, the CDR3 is TGTGCCAGCAGCTTAGGGGGCGGGATTTTAGCGGGGAGCACAGATACGCAGTATTTT.

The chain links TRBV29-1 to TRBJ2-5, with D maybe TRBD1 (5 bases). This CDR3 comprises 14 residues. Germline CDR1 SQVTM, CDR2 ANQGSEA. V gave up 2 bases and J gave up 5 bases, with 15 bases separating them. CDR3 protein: CSVESVRGGETQYF. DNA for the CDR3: TGCAGCGTTGAAAGTGTTAGGGGTGGGGAGACCCAGTACTTC. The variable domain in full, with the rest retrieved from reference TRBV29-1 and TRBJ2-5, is SAVISQKPSRDICQRGTSLTIQCQVDSQVTMMFWYRQQPGQSLTLIATANQGSEATYESGFVIDKFPISRPNLTFSTLTVSNMSPEDSSIYLCSVESVRGGETQYFGPGTRLLVL.

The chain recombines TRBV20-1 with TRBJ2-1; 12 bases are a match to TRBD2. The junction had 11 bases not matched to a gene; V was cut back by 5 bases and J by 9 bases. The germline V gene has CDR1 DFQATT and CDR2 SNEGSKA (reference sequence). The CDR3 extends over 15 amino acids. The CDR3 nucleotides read TGCAGTGCTCCGAATCGACTAGCGGGGGTGGGTGAGCAGTTCTTC. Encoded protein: CSAPNRLAGVGEQFF.

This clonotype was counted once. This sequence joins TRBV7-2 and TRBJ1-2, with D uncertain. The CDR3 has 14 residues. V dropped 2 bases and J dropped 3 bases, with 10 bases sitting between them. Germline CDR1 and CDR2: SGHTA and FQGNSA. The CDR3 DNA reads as TGTGCCAGCAGCTTAACAAGGACGGACTATGGCTACACCTTC. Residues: CASSLTRTDYGYTF.

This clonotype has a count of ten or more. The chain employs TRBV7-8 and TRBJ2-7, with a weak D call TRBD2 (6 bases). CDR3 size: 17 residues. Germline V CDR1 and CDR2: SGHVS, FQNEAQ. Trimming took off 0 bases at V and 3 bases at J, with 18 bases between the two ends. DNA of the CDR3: TGTGCCAGCAGCTTAGCCGCCCCAAGGCGGGGTAACTACGAGCAGTACTTC. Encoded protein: CASSLAAPRRGNYEQYF.